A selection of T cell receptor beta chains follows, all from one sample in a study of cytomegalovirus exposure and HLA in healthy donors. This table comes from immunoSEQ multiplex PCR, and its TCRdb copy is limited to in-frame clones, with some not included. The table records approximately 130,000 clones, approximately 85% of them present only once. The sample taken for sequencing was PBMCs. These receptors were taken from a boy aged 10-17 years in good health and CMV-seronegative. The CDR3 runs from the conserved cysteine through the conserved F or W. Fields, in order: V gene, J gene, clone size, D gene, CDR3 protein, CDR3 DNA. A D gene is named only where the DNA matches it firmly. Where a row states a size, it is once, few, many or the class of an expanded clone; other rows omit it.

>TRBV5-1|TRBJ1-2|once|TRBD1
CASSKGDSYGYTF
TGCGCCAGCAGCAAGGGGGACAGTTATGGCTACACCTTC
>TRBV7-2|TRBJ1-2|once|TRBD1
CASSQPQGVSYGYTF
TGTGCCAGCAGCCAACCACAGGGGGTCTCCTATGGCTACACCTTC
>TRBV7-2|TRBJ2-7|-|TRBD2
CASSPSGIKSYEQYF
TGTGCCAGCAGCCCCAGCGGGATTAAATCCTACGAGCAGTACTTC
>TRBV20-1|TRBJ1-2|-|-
CSPLDGGYTF
TGCAGCCCGCTAGACGGTGGCTACACCTTC
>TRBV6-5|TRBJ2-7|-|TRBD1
CASRAVGGPYEQYF
TGTGCCAGCAGAGCCGTAGGGGGCCCCTACGAGCAGTACTTC
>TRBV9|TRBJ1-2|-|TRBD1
CASSVGDRGNYGYTF
TGTGCCAGCAGCGTCGGAGACAGGGGGAACTATGGCTACACCTTC
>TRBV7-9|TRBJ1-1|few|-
CASSLDGVNTEAFF
TGTGCCAGCAGCTTAGACGGGGTGAACACTGAAGCTTTCTTT
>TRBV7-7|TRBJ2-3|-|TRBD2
CASSLGSSGGRTDTQYF
TGTGCCAGCAGCTTAGGTTCTAGCGGGGGAAGAACAGATACGCAGTATTTT
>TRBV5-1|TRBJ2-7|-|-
CASSPPGANRNEQYF
TGCGCCAGCAGCCCGCCTGGGGCAAATAGGAACGAGCAGTACTTC
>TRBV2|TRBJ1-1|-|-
CASPPGRDPEAFF
TGTGCCAGTCCTCCTGGGAGGGACCCTGAAGCTTTCTTT
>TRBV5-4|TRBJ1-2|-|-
CASSWATTNYGYTF
TGTGCCAGCAGCTGGGCGACAACTAACTATGGCTACACCTTC
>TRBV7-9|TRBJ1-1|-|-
CASSLAGNRNTEAFF
TGTGCCAGCAGCTTAGCCGGGAACCGAAACACTGAAGCTTTCTTT
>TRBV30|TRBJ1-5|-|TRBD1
CAWSQGAVGQPQHF
TGTGCCTGGAGCCAGGGGGCAGTGGGTCAGCCCCAGCATTTT
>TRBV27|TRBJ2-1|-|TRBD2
CASSWRLAGGYNEQFF
TGTGCCAGCAGTTGGAGACTAGCGGGGGGTTACAATGAGCAGTTCTTC
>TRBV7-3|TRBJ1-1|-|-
CASSLTAGVTEAFF
TGTGCCAGCAGCTTAACGGCAGGGGTTACTGAAGCTTTCTTT
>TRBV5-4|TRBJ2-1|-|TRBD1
CASSLGTGQFF
TGTGCCAGCAGCTTGGGGACAGGGCAGTTCTTC
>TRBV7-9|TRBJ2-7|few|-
CASSTQGSTYEQYF
TGTGCCAGCAGCACTCAGGGTAGTACCTACGAGCAGTACTTC
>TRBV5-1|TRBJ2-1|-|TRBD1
CASSLARDRDNYNEQFF
TGCGCCAGCAGCTTGGCCCGGGACAGGGACAATTACAATGAGCAGTTCTTC
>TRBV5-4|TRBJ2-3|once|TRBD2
CASSHTSGGISTDTQYF
TGTGCCAGCAGCCATACTAGCGGGGGTATTAGCACAGATACGCAGTATTTT
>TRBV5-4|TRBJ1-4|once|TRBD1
CASSLDQGDATNEKLFF
TGTGCCAGCAGCTTGGACCAGGGGGATGCAACTAATGAAAAACTGTTTTTT
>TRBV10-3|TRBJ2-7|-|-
CAIGGYEQYF
TGTGCCATCGGTGGCTACGAGCAGTACTTC
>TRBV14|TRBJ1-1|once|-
CASSQDFGGGNTEAFF
TGTGCCAGCAGCCAAGATTTCGGGGGGGGGAACACTGAAGCTTTCTTT
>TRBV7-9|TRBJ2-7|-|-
CSSSNLEYEQYF
TGTTCCAGCAGCAACCTAGAGTACGAGCAGTACTTC
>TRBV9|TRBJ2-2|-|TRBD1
CASSARQGIPGELFF
TGTGCCAGCAGCGCCCGACAGGGTATTCCCGGGGAGCTGTTTTTT
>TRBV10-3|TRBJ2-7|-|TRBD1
CAISESGQGYEQYF
TGTGCCATCAGTGAGTCGGGACAGGGGTACGAGCAGTACTTC
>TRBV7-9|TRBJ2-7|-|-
CASSLAGGEQYF
TGTGCCAGCAGCTTAGCGGGAGGCGAGCAGTACTTC
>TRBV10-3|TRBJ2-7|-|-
CAISESRGYEQYF
TGTGCCATCAGTGAGTCTAGGGGATACGAGCAGTACTTC
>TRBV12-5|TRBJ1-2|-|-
CASGLGPDGNYGYTF
TGTGCTAGTGGTTTGGGTCCTGACGGGAACTATGGCTACACCTTC
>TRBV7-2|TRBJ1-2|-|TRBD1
CASSLDRRWGYTF
TGTGCCAGCAGCTTGGACAGGCGGTGGGGCTACACCTTC
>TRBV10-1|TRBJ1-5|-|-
CASRDGEGQPQHF
TGCGCCAGCAGAGACGGAGAGGGTCAGCCCCAGCATTTT
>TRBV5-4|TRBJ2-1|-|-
CASSLGYEQFF
TGTGCCAGCAGCCTCGGTTATGAGCAGTTCTTC
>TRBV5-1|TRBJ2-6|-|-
CASSPSSGANVLTF
TGCGCCAGCAGCCCCTCCTCTGGGGCCAACGTCCTGACTTTC
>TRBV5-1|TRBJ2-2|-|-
CASSLGAGVTGELFF
TGCGCCAGCAGCTTGGGGGCAGGGGTCACCGGGGAGCTGTTTTTT
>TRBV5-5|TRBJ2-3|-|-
CASSSGGQGDTQYF
TGTGCCAGCAGCTCCGGGGGGCAAGGAGATACGCAGTATTTT
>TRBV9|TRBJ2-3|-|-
CASSVGGGGTDTQYF
TGTGCCAGCAGCGTAGGGGGGGGCGGGACAGATACGCAGTATTTT
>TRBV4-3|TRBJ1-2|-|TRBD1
CASSQGTGSGYTF
TGCGCCAGCAGCCAAGGGACAGGGAGCGGCTACACCTTC
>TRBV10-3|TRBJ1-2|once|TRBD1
CAIRDAGQGYGYTF
TGTGCCATCAGGGATGCGGGACAGGGTTACGGCTACACCTTC
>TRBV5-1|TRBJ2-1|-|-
CASSLSRYNEQFF
TGCGCCAGCAGCTTGTCGAGGTACAATGAGCAGTTCTTC
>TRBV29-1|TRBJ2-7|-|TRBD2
CSVEGGSGGYEQYF
TGCAGCGTTGAGGGCGGGAGTGGGGGGTACGAGCAGTACTTC
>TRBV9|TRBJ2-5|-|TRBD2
CASSGIPGLGLETQYF
TGTGCCAGCAGCGGCATTCCGGGACTAGGTCTAGAGACCCAGTACTTC
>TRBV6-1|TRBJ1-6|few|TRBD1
CASSARDRGNSPLHF
TGTGCCAGCAGTGCGCGGGACAGGGGAAATTCACCCCTCCACTTT
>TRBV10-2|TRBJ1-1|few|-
CASSESMSGTEAFF
TGCGCCAGCAGTGAGTCGATGTCAGGCACTGAAGCTTTCTTT
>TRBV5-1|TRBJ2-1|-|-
CASSLTRNEQFF
TGCGCCAGCAGCTTGACCAGAAATGAGCAGTTCTTC
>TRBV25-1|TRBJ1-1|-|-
CASSAGQTTEAFF
TGTGCCAGCAGTGCCGGACAGACCACTGAAGCTTTCTTT